The present T cell receptor beta chain was sequenced within a study of cytomegalovirus exposure and HLA in healthy donors. Study findings and constraints: One later analysis, an examination of the 100 to 150 validation repertoires, found that first-cohort TCR clusters tended to co-occur in them. Many donors shared some public TCRs, even though most TCR sequences were rare.

As to this clone: Antigen: not known.

TCRdb's copy holds only in-frame clones and misses some; the assay was immunoSEQ multiplex PCR. The profile shows about 76,000 clones, about 94% of them singletons. The receptor comes from a man aged 18-30 years in good health and CMV-seropositive. Sequencing input: PBMCs.

The CDR3 coding sequence is TGTGCCAGCAGCCAGTACCAAGAGACCCAGTACTTC. Translated, it gives CASSQYQETQYF. The chain combines TRBV5-6 with TRBJ2-5; no clear D gene. This CDR3 contains 12 residues. Trimming left V 4 bases short and J 0 bases short, with 4 bases between. In germline, CDR1 is SGHDT, CDR2 YYEEEE. Full variable domain (missing parts from reference TRBV5-6 and TRBJ2-5): DAGVTQSPTHLIKTRGQQVTLRCSPKSGHDTVSWYQQALGQGPQFIFQYYEEEERQRGNFPDRFSGHQFPNYSSELNVNALLLGDSALYLCASSQYQETQYFGPGTRLLVL.